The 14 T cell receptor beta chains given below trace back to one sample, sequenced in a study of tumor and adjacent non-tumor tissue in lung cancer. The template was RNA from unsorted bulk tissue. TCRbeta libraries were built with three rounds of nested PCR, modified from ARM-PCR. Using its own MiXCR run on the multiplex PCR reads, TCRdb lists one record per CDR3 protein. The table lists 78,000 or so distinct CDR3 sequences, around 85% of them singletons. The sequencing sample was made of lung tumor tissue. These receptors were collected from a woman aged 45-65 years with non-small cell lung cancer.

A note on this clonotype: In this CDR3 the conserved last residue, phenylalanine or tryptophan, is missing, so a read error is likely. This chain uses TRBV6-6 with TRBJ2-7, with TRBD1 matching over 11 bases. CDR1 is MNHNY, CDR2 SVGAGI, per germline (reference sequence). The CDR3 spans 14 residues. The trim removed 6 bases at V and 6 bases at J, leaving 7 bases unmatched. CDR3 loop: CASSRRTGGREQYL. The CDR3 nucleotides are TGTGCCAGCAGCCGGAGGACAGGGGGCCGCGAGCAGTACCTC.

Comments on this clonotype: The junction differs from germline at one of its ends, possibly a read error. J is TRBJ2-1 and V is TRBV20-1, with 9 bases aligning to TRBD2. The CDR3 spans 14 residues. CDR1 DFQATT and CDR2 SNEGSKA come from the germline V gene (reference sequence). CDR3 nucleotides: TGCAGTGCTGATAAGACTAGCGGTAGTAATGAGCTGTTCTTC. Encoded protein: CSADKTSGSNELFF.

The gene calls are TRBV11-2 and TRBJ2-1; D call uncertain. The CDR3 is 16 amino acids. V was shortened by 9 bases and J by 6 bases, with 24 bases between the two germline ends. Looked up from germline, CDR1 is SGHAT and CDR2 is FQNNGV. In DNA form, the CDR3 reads TGTGCCAGTAGCATATACACCGGTTATGCCCCCAATGAGCAGTTCTTC. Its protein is CASSIYTGYAPNEQFF.

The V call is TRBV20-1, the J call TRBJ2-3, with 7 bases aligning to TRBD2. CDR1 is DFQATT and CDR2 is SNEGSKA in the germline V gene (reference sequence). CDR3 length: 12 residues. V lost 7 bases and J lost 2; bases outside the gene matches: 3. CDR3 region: CSGRGVTDTQYF. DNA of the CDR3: TGCAGTGGACGGGGGGTCACAGATACGCAGTATTTT.

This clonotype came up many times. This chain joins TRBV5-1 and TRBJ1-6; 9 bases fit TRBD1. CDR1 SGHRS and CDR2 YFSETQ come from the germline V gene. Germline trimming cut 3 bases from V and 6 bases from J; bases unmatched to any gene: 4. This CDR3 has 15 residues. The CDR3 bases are TGCGCCAGCAGCTCCGGACAGGGGAGTAATTCACCCCTCCACTTT. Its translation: CASSSGQGSNSPLHF. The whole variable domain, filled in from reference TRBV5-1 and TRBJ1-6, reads KAGVTQTPRYLIKTRGQQVTLSCSPISGHRSVSWYQQTPGQGLQFLFEYFSETQRNKGNFPGRFSGRQFSNSRSEMNVSTLELGDSALYLCASSSGQGSNSPLHFGNGTRLTVT.

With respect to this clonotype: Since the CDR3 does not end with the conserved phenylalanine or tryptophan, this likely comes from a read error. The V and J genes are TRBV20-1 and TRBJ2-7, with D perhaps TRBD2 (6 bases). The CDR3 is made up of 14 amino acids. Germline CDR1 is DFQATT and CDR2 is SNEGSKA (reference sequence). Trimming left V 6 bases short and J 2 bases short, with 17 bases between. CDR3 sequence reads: CSAELVGGTYEQYL. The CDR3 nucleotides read TGCAGTGCGGAACTAGTGGGAGGAACCTACGAGCAGTACTTA.

Here the CDR3 reads CASSLVDGGEQYF. The DNA for the CDR3 is TGTGCCAGCAGCTTGGTCGATGGAGGCGAGCAGTACTTC. This chain links TRBV5-4 with TRBJ2-7; maybe TRBD2 (5 bases). Trimming removed 0 bases at V and 6 bases at J, with 10 bases between. The CDR3 covers 13 residues. Germline V gene data show CDR1 as SGHNT and CDR2 as YYREEE (reference sequence).

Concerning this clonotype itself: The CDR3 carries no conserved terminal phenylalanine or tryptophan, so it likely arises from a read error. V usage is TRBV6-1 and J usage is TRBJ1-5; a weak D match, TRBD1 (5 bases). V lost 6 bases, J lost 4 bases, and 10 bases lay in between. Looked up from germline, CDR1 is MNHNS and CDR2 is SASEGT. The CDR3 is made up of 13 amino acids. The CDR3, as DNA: TGTGCCAGCAGGCCGCCAGGGAATCAGCCCCAGCATTCT. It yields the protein CASRPPGNQPQHS.

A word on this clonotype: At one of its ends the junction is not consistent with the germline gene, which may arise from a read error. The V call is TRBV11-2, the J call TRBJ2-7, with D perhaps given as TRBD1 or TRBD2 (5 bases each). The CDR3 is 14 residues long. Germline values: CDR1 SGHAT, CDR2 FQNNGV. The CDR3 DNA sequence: TGTGCCGGCAGCTCAGGGCGGGCGTCCTACGAACAGTACTTC. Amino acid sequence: CAGSSGRASYEQYF. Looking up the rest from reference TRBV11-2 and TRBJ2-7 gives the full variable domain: EAGVAQSPRYKIIEKRQSVAFWCNPISGHATLYWYQQILGQGPKLLIQFQNNGVVDDSQLPKDRFSAERLKGVDSTLKIQPAKLEDSAVYLCAGSSGRASYEQYFGPGTRLTVT.

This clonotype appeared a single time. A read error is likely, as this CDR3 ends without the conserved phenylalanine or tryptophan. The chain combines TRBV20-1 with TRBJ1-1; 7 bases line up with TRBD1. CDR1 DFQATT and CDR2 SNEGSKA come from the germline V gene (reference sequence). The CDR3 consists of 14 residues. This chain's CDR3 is CSAYRDSKNAEAFL. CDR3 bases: TGCAGTGCGTACCGGGACAGCAAGAACGCTGAAGCTTTCCTT.

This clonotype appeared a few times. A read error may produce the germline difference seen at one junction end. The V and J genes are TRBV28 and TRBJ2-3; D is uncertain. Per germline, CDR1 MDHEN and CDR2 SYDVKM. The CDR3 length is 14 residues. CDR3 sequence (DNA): TGTGCCAGCAGCCTTCCGGCTACCACAGATACGCAGTATTTC. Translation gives CASSLPATTDTQYF.

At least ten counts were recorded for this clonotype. The chain's CDR3 is CASSGRLVPHNEQFF. DNA for the CDR3: TGTGCCAGCAGCGGCCGACTAGTTCCCCACAATGAGCAGTTCTTC. V usage is TRBV13 and J usage is TRBJ2-1; TRBD2 might be the D (6 bases). Trimming removed 5 bases from V and 5 bases from J, with 16 bases in between. CDR3 length: 15 amino acids. CDR1 is PRHDT and CDR2 is FYEKMQ in the germline V gene (reference sequence).

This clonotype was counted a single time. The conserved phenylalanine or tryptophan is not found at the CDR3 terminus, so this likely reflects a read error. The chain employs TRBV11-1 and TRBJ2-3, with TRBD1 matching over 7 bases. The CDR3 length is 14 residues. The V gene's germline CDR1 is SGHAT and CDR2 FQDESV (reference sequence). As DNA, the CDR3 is TGTGCCAGCAGTATAGTTACAGGGGTTGATACACAGTATTCT. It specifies CASSIVTGVDTQYS.

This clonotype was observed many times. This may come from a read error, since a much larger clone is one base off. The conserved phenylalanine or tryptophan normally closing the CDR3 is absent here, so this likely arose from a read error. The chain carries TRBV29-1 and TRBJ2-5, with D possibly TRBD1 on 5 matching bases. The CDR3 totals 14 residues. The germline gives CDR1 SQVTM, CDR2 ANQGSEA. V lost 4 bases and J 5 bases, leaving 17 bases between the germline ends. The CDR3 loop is CSVVGASLGETQYL. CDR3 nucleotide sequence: TGCAGCGTTGTTGGGGCCTCTTTAGGTGAGACCCAGTACCTC.